These T cell receptor beta chains were read from a single sample in a study of T cells after posttransplantation cyclophosphamide. Assay: immunoSEQ multiplex PCR; the TCRdb copy retains only in-frame clones and omits some. Recorded here are around 8,000 clones, none singletons. This specimen consisted of PBMCs, obtained after allogeneic stem cell transplant with posttransplant cyclophosphamide. All receptors come from a female patient aged 50-60 years who received an allogeneic stem cell transplant from a related donor, was CMV-positive, and had no GVHD. Some T cells may be the graft donor's. Each CDR3 is given with its conserved first and last residue. A D gene is named only where the DNA matches it firmly. Not all rows give a size; the values are once, few, many and, for expanded clones, a class.

CDR3 DNA	CDR3 protein	J gene	clone size	D gene	V gene	CDR3 length
TGTGCCAGCAGTTTAAGGACAGGGAATGGAAACACCATATATTTT	CASSLRTGNGNTIYF	TRBJ1-3	many	TRBD1	TRBV27	15
TGTGCCAGTAGTATAGACGGCACGGGCGGCGGGAGGCCTCCAGATACGCAGTATTTT	CASSIDGTGGGRPPDTQYF	TRBJ2-3	many	TRBD2	TRBV19	19
TGTGCCACCAGTGCCCAGGGTGGTTCCGGGGCCAACGTCCTGACTTTC	CATSAQGGSGANVLTF	TRBJ2-6	medium-sized	.	TRBV24-1	16
TGTGCCAGCAAGCGAGTCGATCGTACTGAAAAACTGTTTTTT	CASKRVDRTEKLFF	TRBJ1-4	many	.	TRBV27	14
TGTGCCAGCTCACCGACGTCGGGGTACGAGCAGTACTTC	CASSPTSGYEQYF	TRBJ2-7	medium-sized	.	TRBV18	13
TGTGCCAGTAGGAACCCCCGGGACAGCTTCTATGGCTACACCTTC	CASRNPRDSFYGYTF	TRBJ1-2	many	TRBD1	TRBV19	15
TGTGCCACCAGTGACCTCATAGCGGGAGGCACCGGGGAGCTGTTTTTT	CATSDLIAGGTGELFF	TRBJ2-2	many	TRBD2	TRBV24-1	16
TGTGCCATCAGTTCCCAGGAGCGGGAGTTATCCTACGAGCAGTACTTC	CAISSQERELSYEQYF	TRBJ2-7	medium-sized	TRBD2	TRBV10-3	16
TGTGCCAGCGAAGTTGACAGGGGTTCGATTGGCAATGAGCAGTTCTTC	CASEVDRGSIGNEQFF	TRBJ2-1	medium-sized	TRBD1	TRBV28	16
TGTGCCAGCCTCGGTAGGGGTGGAAGGACCGGACCCACACAGGATGAGCAGTTCTTC	CASLGRGGRTGPTQDEQFF	TRBJ2-1	many	.	TRBV5-6	19
TGCGCCAGCAGCCTCTTGGGACAGCCGGAGACCCAGTACTTC	CASSLLGQPETQYF	TRBJ2-5	few	TRBD1	TRBV5-1	14
TGCAGCGTCTCAGGTCGGTCTGGGGCCAACGTCCTGACTTTC	CSVSGRSGANVLTF	TRBJ2-6	many	.	TRBV29-1	14
TGCGCCAGCAGCCTCGGGACTAGCGGGAGGACAGATACGCAGTATTTT	CASSLGTSGRTDTQYF	TRBJ2-3	many	TRBD2	TRBV5-1	16
TGTGCCAGCAGTTTAGGCCCCGAACGGCCCCAGCATTTT	CASSLGPERPQHF	TRBJ1-5	many	.	TRBV27	13
TGTGCCAGCAGTCCGGGGGGCAATGGCTACACCTTC	CASSPGGNGYTF	TRBJ1-2	.	.	TRBV12-3/TRBV12-4	12
TGTGCCAGCAGCCGGGACTCTTACAATGAGCAGTTCTTC	CASSRDSYNEQFF	TRBJ2-1	many	.	TRBV7-3	13
TGCGCCAGCAGCCCCTTTACAGGGCCGAGCTCTGGGGCCAACGTCCTGACTTTC	CASSPFTGPSSGANVLTF	TRBJ2-6	many	.	TRBV23-1	18
TGTGCCAGCAGCTCGAACAGGGGCGGCGAGCAGTACTTC	CASSSNRGGEQYF	TRBJ2-7	many	TRBD1	TRBV7-8	13
TGTGCCAGCAGCTTAGTTAGCAGTACAGATACGCAGTATTTT	CASSLVSSTDTQYF	TRBJ2-3	hyperexpanded	.	TRBV7-9	14
TGTGCCAGCAGTGACGCGGCCAGGGGGTTAAAAGAGACCCAGTACTTC	CASSDAARGLKETQYF	TRBJ2-5	many	TRBD1	TRBV6-1	16